This T cell receptor (beta chain) was observed in a study of graft-versus-host responses after intestinal transplantation. Across the study: The recipients all started with anti-thymocyte globulin induction and then took tacrolimus and steroids for two to four years.

Worth noting for this clone: Antigen unknown.

General study points: The marrow of recipients harbored GvH clones, and ileum or blood showed some of them first.

The CDR3 loop spans 13 amino acids. Germline V lookup: CDR1 SQVTM, CDR2 ANQGSEA. The V segment lost 7 bases and the J segment 3 bases; nucleotides outside the gene matches: 8. The repertoire was sequenced with immunoSEQ multiplex PCR; TCRdb's copy has only in-frame clones and lacks some. The sample has more than 65,000 clones; 92% are singletons. The sequencing used unstimulated CD8+ T cells sorted from spleen or lymph node cells, collected before transplant. This rearrangement joins TRBV29-1 to TRBJ1-2, with 7 nucleotides matching TRBD1. The source of this sequence is a human donor who was the organ donor for an intestinal transplant. CDR3: CSAQQGMDYGYTF. For the CDR3, the DNA is TGCAGCGCCCAACAGGGGATGGACTATGGCTACACCTTC.